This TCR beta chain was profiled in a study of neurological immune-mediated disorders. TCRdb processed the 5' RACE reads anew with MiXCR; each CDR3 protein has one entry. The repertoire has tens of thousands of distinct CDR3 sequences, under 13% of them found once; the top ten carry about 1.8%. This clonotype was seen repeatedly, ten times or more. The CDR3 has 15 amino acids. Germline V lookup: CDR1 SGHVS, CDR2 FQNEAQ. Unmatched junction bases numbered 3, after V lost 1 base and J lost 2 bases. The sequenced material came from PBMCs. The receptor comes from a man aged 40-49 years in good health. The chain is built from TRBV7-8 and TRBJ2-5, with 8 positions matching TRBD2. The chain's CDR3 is CASSLGVAGQETQYF. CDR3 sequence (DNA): TGTGCCAGCAGCTTAGGTGTAGCGGGGCAAGAGACCCAGTACTTC.